This T cell receptor beta chain was retrieved from a study of cytomegalovirus exposure and HLA in healthy donors. Sequencing was performed with immunoSEQ multiplex PCR; in TCRdb, only in-frame clones are kept and a portion is missing. The table includes around 60,000 clones, roughly 96% detected once. This clone was seen just once. Its antigen remains unknown. The length of the CDR3 is 16 residues. Germline V CDR1 and CDR2: MDHEN, SYDVKM. V was shortened by 4 bases and J by 0 bases, with 13 bases between the two germline ends. Overall study findings and caveats: High specificity and sensitivity for cytomegalovirus status were reported for the classifier.

The material sequenced was PBMCs. The TCR was taken from a woman aged 18-29 years in good health and CMV-seropositive. The chain has TRBV28 and TRBJ1-3; tentatively, D is TRBD1 (6 bases). The CDR3 nucleotides read TGTGCCAGCAGTTCGACAGGCCTCTCCTCTGGAAACACCATATATTTT. Protein product: CASSSTGLSSGNTIYF.